This T cell receptor beta chain was sequenced for a study of long-term antiretroviral therapy in people with HIV (dated by TCRdb to about 2022). Regarding the study in general: Collection of the earliest samples took place about a decade ahead of the 2015 WHO recommendation for immediate ART, at a time when ART was typically delayed until CD4 counts fell. A total of roughly 200 cryopreserved PBMC samples came from approximately 30 adults with confirmed HIV infection and were collected serially over a mean of roughly six years (range 1-12). A retrospective serial study tested whether changes in peripheral blood TRB repertoire composition and diversity were associated with ART initiation and durable HIV suppression. Of the roughly 30 participants with HIV, 10 to 11 were female. No cross-contamination during QIAcube processing was seen in test extractions of a monoclonal T-cell line run alongside 33 polyclonal samples. Broad study findings and their caveats: The samples were dated from about 2003 to 2018, and the ART regimens that were used may be less effective than current ART regimens. Expanded TRB clones identified before ART initiation dominated the repertoire at all time points, although this dominance fluctuated and declined in many PLHIV after ART. Owing to limited PBMC availability, only the TCR beta chain was sequenced, without alpha chain pairing. A significant increase in TRB diversity was found to be associated with ART initiation, although TRB diversity was observed to remain significantly below that of transplant donor controls even after long-term ART. Because pre-ART samples had limited cell numbers, profiling was done on unsorted PBMC rather than on sorted CD4+ and CD8+ T cells. Inferences about post-ART repertoire changes are limited because no data were available on ART adherence, viral resistance or therapy changes. Narrower CDR3 length ranges were observed in HIV repertoires than in controls, and an antigen-experienced repertoire with only a slight naive shift after ART was suggested by the network structure.

Participants were included only if at least one PBMC sample before ART initiation and at least two post-ART samples were available. Every participant with HIV received treatment in the United States of America. Cryopreserved samples of about 0.95-10 million PBMC were thawed and washed before DNA extraction. At the time of the earliest PBMC sample, participants with HIV were aged between about 20 and 54 years. Per participant, PBMC samples came from 1-4 timepoints prior to ART initiation and 2-8 timepoints following ART initiation, for a median of 7 samples. For every participant, serial HIV viral load, CD4+ T-cell count, ART history and demographic data were obtained. Genomic DNA was extracted from unsorted PBMC with a Qiagen kit on a QIAcube, processed in batches of 12 samples. V is cut by 5 bases and J by 5 bases, and the space between the germline ends is 13 bases. Counted from cysteine to phenylalanine, this CDR3 has 14 amino acids. Only the CDR3 region is kept as DNA, spanning 42 bases read in frame from base 1. As encoded in the germline V gene (reference sequence), CDR1 is SEHNR while CDR2 is FQNEAQ.

The immunoSEQ hsTCRB v3.0 assay was used at survey level resolution for TRB variable region sequencing. The targeted TRB sequencing depth was about 40,000-55,000 T-cell genomes per sample. An Illumina MiSeq with a v3 150-cycle kit was used to sequence the pooled TRB libraries. Regarding the original processing steps: Repertoire analysis ran in R within a reproducible Nextflow workflow covering QC, data transformation and analysis. Custom analyses were implemented in LymphoSeq2, an R package for AIRR-Seq data exploration. Several samples that yielded fewer than 5000 total TRB sequences were excluded, so that approximately 170 HIV repertoires were analyzed. Among the 190 or so HIV repertoires that were kept, 59 were collected before ART initiation and over 120 were collected after ART initiation. Each repertoire was downsampled to 5000 TRB nucleotide sequences, and summary statistics were averaged across 100 downsampling iterations. TRB sequences were retained for analysis only if CDR3 regions of at least seven amino acids were present. Diversity was assessed using a clonality score derived from Shannon entropy and using the Gini coefficient. In the repertoire networks, any two of the top 5000 CDR3 amino acid sequences were linked whenever the two sequences differed by an edit distance of one. For TRB CDR3 amino acid sequences, antigen specificity groups and MHC restriction were predicted with GLIPH2. To flag known associations with CMV, EBV, HIV or tissue antigens, CDR3 amino acid sequences were compared against VDJdb and McPAS-TCR. Pre-ART, post-ART and control groups were compared with Wilcoxon signed-rank tests and Holm-Bonferroni correction. TCRdb limited this immuneACCESS table to in-frame rearrangements with V and J called. A share of clones is missing; checked studies link under half to unresolved V genes, and the rest is unexplained. Clone size and V and J calls were adopted from that table, with D and trimming inferred from the DNA. A total of 25,000 to 30,000 clones appear in this sample, 90% to 95% of them only once. Clones ranked in the top ten supply approximately 3.9% of the sample.

This clone was seen a few times. Its antigen has not been determined. It has no much larger one-base neighbor in the sample; base qualities were not kept. The sequencing used unsorted PBMCs, collected 3.1 years after starting antiretroviral therapy. The chain links TRBV7-9 with TRBJ1-5, with a tentative D gene TRBD1 over 6 matching bases. The clonotype originates from a man aged 18 to 29 with HIV. CDR3 protein: CASSTSTGDQPQHF. The DNA sequence follows: TGTGCCAGCAGCACATCGACAGGAGATCAGCCCCAGCATTTT.